A selection of T cell receptor beta chains follows, all from one sample in a study of blood T cell repertoires in COVID-19. Measured with immunoSEQ multiplex PCR; TCRdb has only the in-frame clones, and not every one. This sample has some 250,000 clones; around four fifths occur once, and the top ten carry roughly 2%. What was sequenced was peripheral blood. These receptor sequences come from a man aged 30 to 39 who had recovered from COVID-19. The CDR3 runs from the conserved cysteine through the conserved F or W. The order of the fields is J gene, clone size, V gene, D gene, CDR3 DNA, CDR3 protein. A D gene is named only where the DNA matches it firmly. The size field is filled for only some rows; it gives once, few, many or a size class.

TRBJ2-2	-	TRBV3-1/TRBV3-2	TRBD2	TGTGCCAGCAGCCAAGGACTAGCGGGGAACACTGGGGAGCTGTTTTTT	CASSQGLAGNTGELFF
TRBJ2-3	-	TRBV27	TRBD1	TGTGCCAGCAGTTTCTACGGGACAGGGGCAGATACGCAGTATTTT	CASSFYGTGADTQYF
TRBJ2-5	-	TRBV5-1	TRBD2	TGCGCCAGCAGCTTTCGGGGGGGTGAAGAGACCCAGTACTTC	CASSFRGGEETQYF
TRBJ1-2	once	TRBV2	-	TGTGCCAGCAGTGCAGAATATGGCTACACCTTC	CASSAEYGYTF
TRBJ1-2	-	TRBV21-1	-	TGTGCCAGCAGCAAAGCCAGGCCTCTCTATGGCTACACCTTC	CASSKARPLYGYTF
TRBJ2-5	-	TRBV11-2	-	TGTGCCAGCAGCTTTCCAGGGCATCGGACCCAGTACTTC	CASSFPGHRTQYF
TRBJ2-5	few	TRBV2	TRBD2	TGTGCCAGCAGTGAAAGGTGGAGGCAGGGGCTAGTAGCGGGGTCCCAAGAGACCCAGTACTTC	CASSERWRQGLVAGSQETQYF
TRBJ1-2	-	TRBV18	-	TGTGCCAGCTCGGCGACGCGGGGGGGAGAGGGCTACACCTTC	CASSATRGGEGYTF
TRBJ2-3	-	TRBV4-1	-	TGCGCCAGCAGCCAAGGAGGTAATACGCAGTATTTT	CASSQGGNTQYF
TRBJ1-4	-	TRBV2	TRBD1	TGTGCCAGCCTGGACAGGACTAATGAAAAACTGTTTTTT	CASLDRTNEKLFF
TRBJ1-2	-	TRBV6-5	TRBD1	TGTGCCAGCAGTTACTCGATTCAGGGGGCTAAGGGCTACACCTTC	CASSYSIQGAKGYTF
TRBJ1-2	-	TRBV5-1	-	TGCGCCAGCAGCTTGGACTCCCCCTATGGCTACACCTTC	CASSLDSPYGYTF
TRBJ1-5	-	TRBV3-1/TRBV3-2	-	TGTGCCAGCAGCCCGTCAGACAATCAAATGGAGCCCCAGCATTTT	CASSPSDNQMEPQHF
TRBJ1-2	-	TRBV6-5	TRBD1	TGTGCCAGCAAAGACGACACAGGGGGCGCCGGTGGCTACACCTTC	CASKDDTGGAGGYTF
TRBJ1-1	-	TRBV6-6	-	TGTGCCAGCAGTTACTCGAATGCGGGGTCCTCCCATTTCTTT	CASSYSNAGSSHFF
TRBJ2-3	-	TRBV7-2	-	TGTGCCAGCAGTTCCTTCGACAGACTCGACACAGATACGCAGTATTTT	CASSSFDRLDTDTQYF
TRBJ2-1	-	TRBV21-1	-	TGTGCCAGCAGCGGTCGCGTCAGCGTAAAAACCTACAATGAGCAGTTCTTC	CASSGRVSVKTYNEQFF
TRBJ2-4	-	TRBV6-5	-	TGTGCCACCTCCAGGGGGGCGGCCAAAAACATTCAGTACTTC	CATSRGAAKNIQYF
TRBJ1-2	few	TRBV2	-	TGTGCCAGCAAACAGGCCTCCTATGGCTACACCTTC	CASKQASYGYTF
TRBJ1-5	-	TRBV6-5	TRBD1	TGTGCCAGCAGTCCAGGGACAGGGACGGCTCAGCCCCAGCATTTT	CASSPGTGTAQPQHF
TRBJ2-7	-	TRBV18	TRBD2	TGTGCCAGCTCACCAGGGGGGGACGAGCAGTACTTC	CASSPGGDEQYF
TRBJ1-6	-	TRBV18	-	TGTGCCAGCTCACCAAACGGCCAGGGGTTTGAGTCACCCCTCCACTTT	CASSPNGQGFESPLHF
TRBJ1-4	-	TRBV2	-	TGTGCCAGCAGTCGTCGGGGTGGCTTGACTAATGAAAAACTGTTTTTT	CASSRRGGLTNEKLFF
TRBJ1-5	-	TRBV28	-	TGTGCCAGCAGGAACTCTCGGGTTCAGCCCCAGCATTTT	CASRNSRVQPQHF
TRBJ2-5	-	TRBV18	-	TGTGCCAGCTCACCCGGGTCGGCAGAGACCCAGTACTTC	CASSPGSAETQYF
TRBJ2-1	once	TRBV7-2	TRBD2	TGTGCCAGCAGCTTGTCGGCTATAGCGGGGGGGTTCAATGAGCAGTTCTTC	CASSLSAIAGGFNEQFF
TRBJ1-4	-	TRBV4-1	-	TGCGCCAGCAGCCAATTCCTGGGCGAAAAACTGTTTTTT	CASSQFLGEKLFF
TRBJ1-2	-	TRBV11-3	-	TGTGCCAGCAGCTTTTCAGGGTCGGTTAACTATGGCTACACCTTC	CASSFSGSVNYGYTF
TRBJ1-1	-	TRBV10-3	TRBD1	TGTGCCATCAAGGGGACAGGGGACCCTCTCACTGAAGCTTTCTTT	CAIKGTGDPLTEAFF
TRBJ1-5	-	TRBV7-2	-	TGTGCCAGCAGCCAACAGGGAGCCCAGCATTTT	CASSQQGAQHF
TRBJ1-5	-	TRBV5-6	-	TGTGCCAGCAGCGCCAACAGGGTCCAGCCCCAGCATTTT	CASSANRVQPQHF
TRBJ1-1	-	TRBV7-9	-	TGTGCCAGCAGCCCACAGCAGAGCATGAACACTGAAGCTTTCTTT	CASSPQQSMNTEAFF
TRBJ2-7	-	TRBV7-8	TRBD1	TGTGCCAGCAGCTTAGCGGGGACAGGGGTCGGCGAGCAGTACTTC	CASSLAGTGVGEQYF
TRBJ1-6	-	TRBV13	-	TGTGCCAGCAGTCGATCGGGGAACCATAATTCACCCCTCCACTTT	CASSRSGNHNSPLHF
TRBJ2-6	-	TRBV2	-	TGTGCCATCAACGGGGGATCTGGGGCCAACGTCCTGACTTTC	CAINGGSGANVLTF
TRBJ1-5	-	TRBV4-1	-	TGCGCCAGCAGCCAATATACAGATAGCAATCAGCCCCAGCATTTT	CASSQYTDSNQPQHF
TRBJ2-2	-	TRBV15	-	TGTGCCACCAGCAGAGGGAGCCCCGGCGGGGAGCTGTTTTTT	CATSRGSPGGELFF